This T cell receptor beta chain appears in the sequencing data of a study of metastatic and nonmetastatic thyroid tumors. Overall study: From malignant and benign thyroid patients, repertoires in blood and in tumor or nodule tissue were compared.

Study-level findings and limits: In both blood and tumor samples, TCR beta diversity was reported significantly higher for malignant than benign nodules.

The CDR3 has 13 amino acids. Germline V gene data show CDR1 as KGHSH and CDR2 as LQKENI. V gave up 3 bases and J gave up 8 bases; unmatched junction bases: 4. Original processing notes: For papillary thyroid cancer, a distant-metastasis classifier was constructed from CDR3 differences observed across clinicopathological groups. MiXCR was used by TCRdb to re-call the PCR reads. What appears here as the V and J calls and clone size reflects TCRdb's work, not the paper's. The table has about 20,000 clones, 27% seen once. In its sample, this clone was seen many times. The antigen is undetermined. Every patient underwent thyroid surgery untreated.

The chain couples TRBV18 to TRBJ1-1; 9 bases are shared with TRBD1. The sequence derives from a female donor with papillary thyroid cancer or a benign thyroid nodule (not recorded which). Some clones in this sample may be carry-over from other donors' samples. Sequenced sample: blood. The CDR3 nucleotides are TGTGCCAGCTCACCGGGACAGGGCTTCGAAGCTTTCTTT. It translates to CASSPGQGFEAFF.